Below are 24 T cell receptor beta chains sequenced from a single sample in a study of beta chain features in type 1 diabetes. Of the isolated RNA, all was reverse transcribed, and so the sequenced material was expressed TCRB transcripts. The protocol was immunoSEQ multiplex PCR, while the TCRdb copy is restricted to in-frame clones and leaves out a portion. The data contain about 410,000 clones, over 11% of them seen just once; the ten biggest clones take up about 0.034%. The sequenced sample consisted of naive CD4+ T cells from blood. These receptors all stem from a man aged 25-45 years in good health.

This sequence joins TRBV7-7 and TRBJ2-1; a possible D gene is TRBD2 (7 bases). Germline CDR1 SSHAT, CDR2 FNYEAQ (reference sequence). V lost 2 bases and J 5 bases, leaving 13 bases between the germline ends. The CDR3 is 15 amino acids. The CDR3 loop is CASSLTGGHDNEQFF. CDR3 sequence (DNA): TGTGCCAGCAGCTTAACGGGGGGCCACGACAATGAGCAGTTCTTC.

The chain recombines TRBV30 with TRBJ1-4; D is unresolved. The CDR3 is 16 residues long. V lost 3 bases, J lost 2 bases, and 16 bases lay in between. The germline V gene has CDR1 GTSNPN and CDR2 SVGIG (reference sequence). In nucleotides, the CDR3 is TGTGCCTGGAGCTCCGACGCCTCACGGACTAATGAAAAACTGTTTTTT. This gives the protein CAWSSDASRTNEKLFF.

With regard to this clone: At one of its ends the junction is not consistent with the germline gene, which may arise from a read error. Other DNA sequences of this sample code for an identical CDR3. The genes are TRBV7-7 and TRBJ2-5; D remains ambiguous. This CDR3 comprises 13 residues. Germline assignment: CDR1 SSHAT and CDR2 FNYEAQ (reference sequence). The CDR3, as DNA: TGTGCTAGCAGCTCAGGCCTCCAAGAGACCCAGTACTTC. It is translated as CASSSGLQETQYF.

Details on this clone: Other DNA sequences within the sample encode an identical CDR3. The chain combines TRBV9 with TRBJ1-1, with unresolved D. Trimming took 2 bases from V and 3 from J, leaving 8 bases between them. The CDR3 extends over 13 amino acids. Per the germline V gene, CDR1 is SGDLS and CDR2 is YYNGEE. As DNA, the CDR3 is TGTGCCAGCAGCGTCTCTGGGGACACTGAAGCTTTCTTT. It specifies CASSVSGDTEAFF. The variable domain in full, with the rest retrieved from reference TRBV9 and TRBJ1-1, is DSGVTQTPKHLITATGQRVTLRCSPRSGDLSVYWYQQSLDQGLQFLIQYYNGEERAKGNILERFSAQQFPDLHSELNLSSLELGDSALYFCASSVSGDTEAFFGQGTRLTVV.

This clone has only a few counts. The rearrangement uses TRBV7-2 and TRBJ2-1; TRBD2 is a possible D gene (6 bases). Germline lookup yields CDR1 SGHTA and CDR2 FQGNSA. This CDR3 has 15 amino acids. V lost 5 bases and J 4 bases, leaving 15 bases between the germline ends. Here the CDR3 reads CASSPLAAAYNEQFF. DNA of the CDR3: TGTGCCAGCAGCCCACTAGCCGCGGCATACAATGAGCAGTTCTTC.

This clone has more than one count but fewer than ten. The rearrangement links TRBV18 to TRBJ2-3; the match to TRBD2 covers 16 bases. The CDR3 sequence is 20 residues long. The junction had 11 bases not matched to a gene; V was cut back by 3 bases and J by 2 bases. CDR1 KGHSH and CDR2 LQKENI come from the germline V gene. DNA for the CDR3: TGTGCCAGCTCACCCTTACCGGGACTAGCGGGAGGGCCTGTCACAGATACGCAGTATTTT. Its protein is CASSPLPGLAGGPVTDTQYF.

This chain connects TRBV30 to TRBJ1-5; D is ambiguous. Trimming pared 2 bases from V and 0 bases from J, leaving 2 bases between. The CDR3 is 12 residues long. Per the germline V gene, CDR1 is GTSNPN and CDR2 is SVGIG (reference sequence). The CDR3 spells CAWSTSNQPQHF. For the CDR3, the DNA is TGTGCCTGGAGTACTAGCAATCAGCCCCAGCATTTT.

The chain uses TRBV7-8 and TRBJ2-1; the D gene is possibly TRBD2 (6 bases). There are 16 residues in the CDR3. The V gene lost 0 bases and the J gene lost 5 bases, with 14 bases spanning the gap. CDR1 and CDR2 from the germline V gene are SGHVS and FQNEAQ. The CDR3 protein is CASSLARLEGDNEQFF. The DNA for the CDR3 is TGTGCCAGCAGCTTAGCGCGACTAGAGGGAGACAATGAGCAGTTCTTC.

In its sample, this clone was seen a few times. The chain recombines TRBV5-1 with TRBJ1-5; D call uncertain. This CDR3 has 15 residues. Germline V gives CDR1 SGHRS, CDR2 YFSETQ. V was cut by 0 bases and J by 0 bases, with 7 bases left in between. The DNA for the CDR3 is TGCGCCAGCAGCTTGGGAGGAATTAGCAATCAGCCCCAGCATTTT. It is translated as CASSLGGISNQPQHF.

The genes are TRBV2 and TRBJ1-2; a possible D gene is TRBD1 (5 bases). Trimming took 7 bases from V and 8 from J, leaving 17 bases between them. This CDR3 contains 13 residues. CDR1 and CDR2 from the germline V gene are SNHLY and FYNNEI. The CDR3 bases are TGTGCCAGCAAGGAGGGGATTGGAGAGGGCTACACCTTC. Translated, it gives CASKEGIGEGYTF.

The chain couples TRBV2 to TRBJ2-3, with 11 bases matching TRBD2. The CDR3 length is 17 residues. From germline, CDR1 is SNHLY and CDR2 FYNNEI. V was clipped by 6 bases and J by 0 bases; unmatched bases: 8. CDR3 coding DNA: TGTGCCAGCAGCGTAGGACTAGCGGGCTATAGCACAGATACGCAGTATTTT. Protein sequence: CASSVGLAGYSTDTQYF.

V is TRBV7-8 and J is TRBJ1-1; the match to TRBD1 covers 7 bases. With 5 bases clipped from V and 4 bases from J, the junction kept 7 bases outside the gene matches. The CDR3 is 14 amino acids. Per germline, CDR1 SGHVS and CDR2 FQNEAQ. For the CDR3, the DNA is TGTGCCAGCAGCGTTAACAGGGGTGGCACTGAAGCTTTCTTT. This encodes CASSVNRGGTEAFF.

The chain uses TRBV30 and TRBJ2-2, with D uncertain. Germline loops: CDR1 GTSNPN, CDR2 SVGIG (reference sequence). This CDR3 has 12 residues. The V and J ends lost 4 bases and 6 bases respectively, with 9 bases between them. The CDR3 DNA reads as TGTGCCTGGAAAAGGCAGGCCGGGGAGCTGTTTTTT. Its protein is CAWKRQAGELFF. Looking up the rest from reference TRBV30 and TRBJ2-2 gives the full variable domain: SQTIHQWPATLVQPVGSPLSLECTVEGTSNPNLYWYRQAAGRGLQLLFYSVGIGQISSEVPQNLSASRPQDRQFILSSKKLLLSDSGFYLCAWKRQAGELFFGEGSRLTVL.

This clone was observed a handful of times. A junction boundary mismatches the germline segment, possibly from a read error. J is TRBJ2-3 and V is TRBV29-1; 9 bases are a match to TRBD1. The CDR3 has 14 amino acids. Germline CDR1 and CDR2: SQVTM and ANQGSEA. The CDR3 reads CSAEPRDRVDTQYF. CDR3 DNA: TGCAGCGCTGAACCCAGGGACAGGGTAGATACGCAGTATTTT.

The chain carries TRBV29-1 and TRBJ2-5, with D unresolved. The CDR3 spans 13 residues. V gave up 5 bases and J gave up 5 bases, with 15 bases separating them. The germline V gene encodes CDR1 SQVTM and CDR2 ANQGSEA. The CDR3 region is CSVNVWARETQYF. In DNA, the CDR3 is TGCAGCGTTAATGTATGGGCCAGGGAGACCCAGTACTTC.

This chain uses TRBV27 with TRBJ2-6; D call uncertain. This CDR3 has 13 amino acids. Germline values: CDR1 MNHEY, CDR2 SMNVEV (reference sequence). V was cut by 6 bases and J by 0 bases, with 3 bases left in between. CDR3 in DNA: TGTGCCAGCAGGGGCTCTGGGGCCAACGTCCTGACTTTC. It encodes CASRGSGANVLTF.

The rearrangement joins TRBV4-2 to TRBJ2-4; D perhaps matches TRBD1 (5 bases). Germline V CDR1 and CDR2: LGHNA, YNFKEQ. The CDR3 length is 16 residues. Between the trimmed V and J ends, which lost 5 bases and 2 bases, there was a span of 16 bases. For the CDR3, the DNA is TGTGCCAGCAGCTTTGGCAGCTCAGGGACCAAAAACATTCAGTACTTC. Translating it yields CASSFGSSGTKNIQYF.

The chain recombines TRBV7-9 with TRBJ1-1, with a tentative D call TRBD1 (6 bases). V gave up 0 bases and J gave up 2 bases, with 10 bases separating them. The germline V gene encodes CDR1 SEHNR and CDR2 FQNEAQ (reference sequence). This CDR3 region has 15 residues. CDR3 DNA: TGTGCCAGCAGCTTAGCTGGACAGATAAACACTGAAGCTTTCTTT. Protein: CASSLAGQINTEAFF.

The sample holds a few counts of this clone. The chain uses TRBV7-8 and TRBJ2-2, with D uncertain. This CDR3 spans 12 amino acids. V was cut by 5 bases and J by 5 bases, with 6 bases left in between. The germline V gene encodes CDR1 SGHVS and CDR2 FQNEAQ. CDR3 bases: TGTGCCAGCAGCCGCTTGACCGGGGAGCTGTTTTTT. Its protein product is CASSRLTGELFF.

This clone was observed a few times. The chain uses TRBV7-9 and TRBJ2-3; TRBD1 aligns across 7 bases. The germline V gene encodes CDR1 SEHNR and CDR2 FQNEAQ (reference sequence). V lost 7 bases, J lost 2 bases, and 9 bases stayed unmatched. The CDR3 loop spans 15 amino acids. DNA of the CDR3: TGTGCCAGCACCGCAGGGGGAAAGGACACAGATACGCAGTATTTT. Its translation: CASTAGGKDTDTQYF.

The V gene is TRBV15, the J gene TRBJ2-1; the match to TRBD1 covers 11 bases. V shed 3 bases, J shed 7 bases, and the junction held 5 bases outside the gene matches. This CDR3 region has 15 residues. Germline CDR1 is LNHNV and CDR2 is YYDKDF (reference sequence). The CDR3 nucleotides are TGTGCCACCAGCAGCGGACAGGGGGCCCGGAATGAGCAGTTCTTC. This sequence encodes CATSSGQGARNEQFF. Combining the CDR3 with reference TRBV15 and TRBJ2-1 gives the whole variable domain DAMVIQNPRYQVTQFGKPVTLSCSQTLNHNVMYWYQQKSSQAPKLLFHYYDKDFNNEADTPDNFQSRRPNTSFCFLDIRSPGLGDTAMYLCATSSGQGARNEQFFGPGTRLTVL.

This clone turned up a few times. This rearrangement joins TRBV18 to TRBJ2-3; D uncertain. The germline V and J ends were trimmed by 6 bases and 2 bases, with 15 bases remaining between them. CDR1 KGHSH and CDR2 LQKENI come from the germline V gene. The length of the CDR3 is 15 residues. The CDR3 spells CASSPGQLNTDTQYF. For the CDR3, the DNA is TGTGCCAGCTCCCCGGGCCAGTTGAACACAGATACGCAGTATTTT.

This clone was detected only a few times. V is TRBV6-5 and J is TRBJ2-1; D may be TRBD1 (5 bases). Germline assignment: CDR1 MNHEY and CDR2 SVGAGI. V dropped 6 bases and J dropped 8 bases, with 20 bases sitting between them. This CDR3 region has 15 residues. This CDR3 is CASSPIQGTIDEQFF. For the CDR3, the DNA is TGTGCCAGCAGCCCTATTCAGGGTACAATAGATGAGCAGTTCTTC.

J is TRBJ1-2 and V is TRBV27; TRBD1 might be the D (6 bases). CDR3 length: 15 amino acids. Deletions cut 0 bases from V and 4 bases from J, with 12 bases between. Germline values: CDR1 MNHEY, CDR2 SMNVEV (reference sequence). The CDR3 DNA follows: TGTGCCAGCAGTTTATCGTGGAGACAGGCCTATGGCTACACCTTC. Its protein is CASSLSWRQAYGYTF.